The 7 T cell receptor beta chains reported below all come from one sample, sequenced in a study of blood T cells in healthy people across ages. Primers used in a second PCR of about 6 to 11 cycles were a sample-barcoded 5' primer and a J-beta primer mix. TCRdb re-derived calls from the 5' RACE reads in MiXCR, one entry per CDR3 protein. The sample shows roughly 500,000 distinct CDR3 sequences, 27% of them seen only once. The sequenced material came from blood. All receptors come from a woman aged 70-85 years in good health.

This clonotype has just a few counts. In DNA form, the CDR3 reads TGTGCCAGCAGCCCCTTAGGTGGGCGGCAAGAGACCCAGTACTTC. Protein sequence: CASSPLGGRQETQYF. The V and J genes are TRBV9 and TRBJ2-5, with unresolved D. Germline V lookup: CDR1 SGDLS, CDR2 YYNGEE. The length of the CDR3 is 15 residues. V was cut by 4 bases and J by 2 bases, with 15 bases left in between. Drawing the rest from reference TRBV9 and TRBJ2-5, the complete variable domain is DSGVTQTPKHLITATGQRVTLRCSPRSGDLSVYWYQQSLDQGLQFLIQYYNGEERAKGNILERFSAQQFPDLHSELNLSSLELGDSALYFCASSPLGGRQETQYFGPGTRLLVL.

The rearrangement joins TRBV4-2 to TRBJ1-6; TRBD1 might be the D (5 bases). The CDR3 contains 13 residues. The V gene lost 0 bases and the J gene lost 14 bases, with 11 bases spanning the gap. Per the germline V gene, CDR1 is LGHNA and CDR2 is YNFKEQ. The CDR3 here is CASSQDWGMALHF. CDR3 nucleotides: TGTGCCAGCAGCCAAGATTGGGGCATGGCCCTCCACTTT.

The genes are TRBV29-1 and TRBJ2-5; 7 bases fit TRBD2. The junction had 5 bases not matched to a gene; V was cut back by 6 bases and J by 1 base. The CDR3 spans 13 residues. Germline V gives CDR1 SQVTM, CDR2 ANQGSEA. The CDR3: CSVRGRAQETQYF. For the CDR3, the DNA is TGCAGCGTGCGAGGGAGGGCCCAAGAGACCCAGTACTTC.

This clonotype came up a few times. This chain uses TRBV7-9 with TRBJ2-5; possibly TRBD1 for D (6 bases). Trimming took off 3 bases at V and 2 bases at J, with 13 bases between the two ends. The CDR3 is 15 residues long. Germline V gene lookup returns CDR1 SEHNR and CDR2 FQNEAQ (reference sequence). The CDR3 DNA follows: TGTGCCAGCAGCTTTTGGGGGCAGGCTCAAGAGACCCAGTACTTC. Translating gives CASSFWGQAQETQYF.

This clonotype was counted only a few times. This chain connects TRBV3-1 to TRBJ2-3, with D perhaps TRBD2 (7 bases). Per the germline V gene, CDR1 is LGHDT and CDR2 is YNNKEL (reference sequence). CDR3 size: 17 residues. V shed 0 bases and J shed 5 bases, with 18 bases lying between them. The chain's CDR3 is CASSQDGAGGGGDTQYF. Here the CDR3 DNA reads TGTGCCAGCAGCCAAGATGGGGCCGGAGGGGGGGGAGATACGCAGTATTTT.

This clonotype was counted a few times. The chain's CDR3 is CASSLTGVWGTEAFF. The CDR3 nucleotides are TGCGCCAGCAGCTTGACTGGGGTATGGGGCACTGAAGCTTTCTTT. This rearrangement joins TRBV5-1 to TRBJ1-1; D is uncertain. V was shortened by 1 base and J by 4 bases, with 14 bases between the two germline ends. The CDR3 is made up of 15 amino acids. Germline V lookup: CDR1 SGHRS, CDR2 YFSETQ.

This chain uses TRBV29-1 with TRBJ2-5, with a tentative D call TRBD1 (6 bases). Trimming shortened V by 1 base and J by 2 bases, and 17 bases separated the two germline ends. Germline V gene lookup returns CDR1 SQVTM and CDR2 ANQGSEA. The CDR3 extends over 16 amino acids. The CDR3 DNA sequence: TGCAGCGTTGAAGGTAGTGTGGACAGCCGGCAAGAGACCCAGTACTTC. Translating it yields CSVEGSVDSRQETQYF.